The clone carrying this T cell receptor beta chain appeared many times. The entry originates in a study of glioma-infiltrating T cells. TCR alpha and beta CDR3 regions were amplified from RNA using iRepertoire nested multiplex PCR. TCRdb analysed the multiplex PCR reads with MiXCR anew, one entry per CDR3 protein. This table has about 110,000 distinct CDR3 sequences, less than 30% appearing once. The CDR3 is made up of 15 amino acids. Germline lookup yields CDR1 KGHSH and CDR2 LQKENI. V was clipped by 6 bases and J by 8 bases, with 22 bases between them. Sequenced material: glioma tissue, nonneoplastic brain tissue, or PBMCs (not recorded which). The receptor was derived from a human donor with low-grade glioma or glioblastoma, undergoing nonglioma brain surgery, or in good health (not recorded which). The chain uses TRBV18 and TRBJ1-2; D might be TRBD1 (5 bases). This CDR3 reads CASSPETPGDSGYTF. The CDR3 DNA reads TGTGCCAGCTCGCCGGAGACCCCGGGGGATAGCGGCTACACCTTC.